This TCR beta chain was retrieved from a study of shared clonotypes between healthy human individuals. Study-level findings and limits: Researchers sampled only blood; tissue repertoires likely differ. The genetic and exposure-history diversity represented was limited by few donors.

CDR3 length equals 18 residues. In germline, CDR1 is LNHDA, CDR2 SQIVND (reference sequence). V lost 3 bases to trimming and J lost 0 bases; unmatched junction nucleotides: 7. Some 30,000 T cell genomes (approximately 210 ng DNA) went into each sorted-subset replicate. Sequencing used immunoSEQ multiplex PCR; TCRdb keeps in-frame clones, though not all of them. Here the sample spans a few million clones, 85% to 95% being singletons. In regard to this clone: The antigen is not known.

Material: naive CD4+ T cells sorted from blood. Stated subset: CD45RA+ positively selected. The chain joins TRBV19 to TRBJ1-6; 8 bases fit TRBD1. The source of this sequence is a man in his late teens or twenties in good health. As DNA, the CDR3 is TGTGCCAGTAGTATCCGAGGACAGGGAAGCTCCTATAATTCACCCCTCCACTTT. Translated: CASSIRGQGSSYNSPLHF.